This TCR beta chain was identified in a study of a mutant IDH1 vaccine in newly diagnosed glioma. Study details: Vaccination started 4-6 weeks after radiotherapy alone, or with temozolomide cycles. The therapy given earlier, which was standard therapy, consisted of radiotherapy, temozolomide, or both, and most of the patients received both. Study-level findings and limits: Pseudoprogression appears to have had no connection to changes in top peripheral T cell clonotypes.

From germline, CDR1 is SGHVS and CDR2 FQNEAQ. V lost 7 bases and J 3 bases, leaving 19 bases between the germline ends. This CDR3 comprises 16 residues. Worth noting for this clone: Its antigen is currently unknown.

The time point was: week 23, last vaccination. Doses consisted of 300 ug of mutant IDH1 20-mer peptide each, paired with topical imiquimod. Donors had new IDH1-mutant astrocytomas of WHO grade 3 or 4 (ATRX-lost). The repertoire was sequenced with immunoSEQ multiplex PCR; TCRdb's copy has only in-frame clones and lacks some. Of tens of thousands of clones in the sample, about 75% were seen once. This receptor was identified in a man between 45 and 60 years old with glioma. V gene TRBV7-8 combines with J gene TRBJ2-1; D might be TRBD1 (6 bases). This specimen consisted of PBMCs, obtained from a glioma patient whose treatment included an IDH1 peptide vaccine. The CDR3 DNA follows: TGTGCCAGCACCTTTAGACCGGACAGAGACTACAATGAGCAGTTCTTC. Translating it yields CASTFRPDRDYNEQFF.